This T cell receptor (beta chain) was recovered during a study of blood T cell repertoires in COVID-19. This CDR3 is built from 16 residues. The germline V gene has CDR1 MNHEY and CDR2 SMNVEV (reference sequence). V shed 3 bases and J 5 bases; nucleotides not matched to a gene: 7. Sequencing used immunoSEQ multiplex PCR; TCRdb keeps in-frame clones, though not all of them. The data contain a few hundred thousand clones, about 92% of them singletons. The source material was PBMCs or T cells enriched from blood (not recorded which). This sequence was found in a woman between 25 and 40 years old who had recovered from COVID-19. The chain uses TRBV27 and TRBJ2-1; 10 nucleotides line up with TRBD1. CDR3 nucleotide sequence: TGTGCCAGCAGTTTTTTGGGGACAGGGGTTAACAATGAGCAGTTCTTC. Protein sequence: CASSFLGTGVNNEQFF.